This TCR beta chain was profiled in a study of siplizumab effects on memory and regulatory T cells. A single count supports this clone. What it binds is unknown. Distinct nucleotide sequences in the sample also encode this CDR3. CDR1 MNHEY and CDR2 SVGAGI come from the germline V gene. V was shortened by 4 bases and J by 0 bases, with 9 bases between the two germline ends. CDR3 length equals 14 residues. Libraries were prepared by immunoSEQ multiplex PCR; TCRdb keeps only in-frame clonotypes and omits some of them. The sample carries around 94,000 clones, 92% recorded once. Regarding the study as a whole: A mean of about 70% of mappable alloreactive CD4+ clones were Treg-derived with siplizumab, compared with less than 30% in controls. A minor fraction of alloreactive clones, and no more, mapped to unstimulated subsets. Apparently key alloresponse contributors, naive T cells also seemed more diverse than memory cells. Whether proliferating Tregs in siplizumab cultures suppress was not functionally confirmed.

The specimen sequenced was CD4+ T cells sorted from blood. The V and J genes are TRBV6-5 and TRBJ1-1; no clear D gene. The TCR originated in a human donor in good health. The CDR3 bases are TGTGCCAGCAGTTCGGGTGGCATGAACACTGAAGCTTTCTTT. It is translated as CASSSGGMNTEAFF.